A single sample is the source of the 6 T cell receptor beta chains below, sequenced in a study of blood T cell repertoires in COVID-19. Data came from immunoSEQ multiplex PCR; TCRdb stores just in-frame clones and leaves some out. Of approximately 70,000 clones in the sample, 88% were seen once. The sequenced sample consisted of peripheral blood. The receptors shown here come from a human donor in a cohort sampled during active COVID-19.

V gene TRBV18 combines with J gene TRBJ2-1; TRBD2 matches at 10 bases. Losses at the gene ends were 2 bases for V and 9 bases for J; bases not matched to a gene: 7. The CDR3 loop spans 15 amino acids. The germline V gene has CDR1 KGHSH and CDR2 LQKENI. CDR3: CASSPTSGGAGEQFF. DNA for the CDR3: TGTGCCAGCTCACCAACCAGCGGGGGGGCTGGTGAGCAGTTCTTC.

This clone was counted only a few times. The chain employs TRBV3-1 (or the pseudogene TRBV3-2) and TRBJ2-3; D is possibly TRBD1 (5 bases). V was clipped by 0 bases and J by 3 bases, with 7 bases between them. Germline V gene sequence: CDR1 LGHDT, CDR2 YNNKEL (reference sequence). The CDR3 totals 14 residues. The CDR3 nucleotides read TGTGCCAGCAGCCAAGACAGGGCAACAGATACGCAGTATTTT. Its translation: CASSQDRATDTQYF.

The chain couples TRBV29-1 to TRBJ1-3, with 7 nucleotides matching TRBD1. Per germline, CDR1 SQVTM and CDR2 ANQGSEA. The CDR3 contains 13 residues. The J segment lost 8 bases and the V segment lost 5 bases, leaving 9 bases of the junction unmatched. The CDR3: CSVNRQGTDTIYF. The CDR3 nucleotides are TGCAGCGTTAATCGACAGGGCACGGACACCATATATTTT.

Here the CDR3 DNA reads TGTGCCAGCACACGCTCAGGGAGCACAGATACGCAGTATTTT. Its protein product is CASTRSGSTDTQYF. This rearrangement joins TRBV6-6 to TRBJ2-3; D is possibly TRBD1 (5 bases). Germline V gives CDR1 MNHNY, CDR2 SVGAGI (reference sequence). Trimming stripped 7 bases from V and 0 bases from J, with 11 bases between. This CDR3 region has 14 residues.

This chain connects TRBV19 to TRBJ2-6; 12 bases match TRBD2. The germline CDR1 and CDR2 sequences are LNHDA and SQIVND (reference sequence). Losses at the gene ends were 3 bases for V and 0 bases for J; bases not matched to a gene: 3. The CDR3 contains 18 residues. CDR3 in DNA: TGTGCCAGTAGTATGCGGACTAGCGGGGCCTCTGGGGCCAACGTCCTGACTTTC. Its protein is CASSMRTSGASGANVLTF.

The CDR3 DNA reads as TGTGCCAGTAGTATGACGGGACAAACCTACAATGAGCAGTTCTTC. Its protein product is CASSMTGQTYNEQFF. J is TRBJ2-1 and V is TRBV19, with a tentative D call TRBD1 (6 bases). Between the trimmed V and J ends, which lost 3 bases and 2 bases, there was a span of 11 bases. The germline gives CDR1 LNHDA, CDR2 SQIVND (reference sequence). The CDR3 is 15 amino acids.